A selection of T cell receptor beta chains follows, all from one sample in a study of monozygotic twins with inflammatory bowel disease. TCRdb reprocessed the 5' RACE reads, keeping one entry per CDR3 protein, no DNA. Listed are more than 300,000 distinct CDR3 sequences; around 2.6% falls within the top ten. The sequenced material came from blood. These receptors originate from a human donor with ulcerative colitis or Crohn's disease, or a healthy co-twin of an affected twin (not recorded which). Each CDR3 is given with its conserved first and last residue.

j_call: TRBJ2-1
v_call: TRBV27
cdr3_aa: CASSGTVRNEQFF

j_call: TRBJ1-4
v_call: TRBV29-1
cdr3_aa: CSVGGRGGGDEKLFF

j_call: TRBJ2-3
v_call: TRBV20-1
cdr3_aa: CSARDTSGGIHTDTQYF

j_call: TRBJ2-7
v_call: TRBV29-1
cdr3_aa: CSVEVGSYEQYF

j_call: TRBJ1-2
v_call: TRBV7-6
cdr3_aa: CASSSSGTGYGYTF

j_call: TRBJ2-5
v_call: TRBV5-1
cdr3_aa: CASSSGPGSNQYF

j_call: TRBJ2-1
v_call: TRBV15
cdr3_aa: CATIMDRGLYNEQFF

j_call: TRBJ1-4
v_call: TRBV18
cdr3_aa: CASSPGQGYEKLFF

j_call: TRBJ2-6
v_call: TRBV5-4
cdr3_aa: CASSSTSGGSGANVLTF

j_call: TRBJ1-6
v_call: TRBV5-4
cdr3_aa: CASSSSQGLSPLHF

j_call: TRBJ1-5
v_call: TRBV12-3/TRBV12-4
cdr3_aa: CASSGGPYQPQHF

j_call: TRBJ2-4
v_call: TRBV3-1
cdr3_aa: CASSQDREGGSIQYF

j_call: TRBJ1-2
v_call: TRBV5-1
cdr3_aa: CASSLVGTGRTYGYTF

j_call: TRBJ2-1
v_call: TRBV29-1
cdr3_aa: CSVEFGGTYNEQFF

j_call: TRBJ1-2
v_call: TRBV20-1
cdr3_aa: CSARVGGDGTNYGYTF

j_call: TRBJ1-5
v_call: TRBV4-1
cdr3_aa: CASSQGIHNQPQHF

j_call: TRBJ2-7
v_call: TRBV4-3
cdr3_aa: CASSQQTETYEQYF

j_call: TRBJ1-1
v_call: TRBV5-1
cdr3_aa: CASSLWSVGGEAFF